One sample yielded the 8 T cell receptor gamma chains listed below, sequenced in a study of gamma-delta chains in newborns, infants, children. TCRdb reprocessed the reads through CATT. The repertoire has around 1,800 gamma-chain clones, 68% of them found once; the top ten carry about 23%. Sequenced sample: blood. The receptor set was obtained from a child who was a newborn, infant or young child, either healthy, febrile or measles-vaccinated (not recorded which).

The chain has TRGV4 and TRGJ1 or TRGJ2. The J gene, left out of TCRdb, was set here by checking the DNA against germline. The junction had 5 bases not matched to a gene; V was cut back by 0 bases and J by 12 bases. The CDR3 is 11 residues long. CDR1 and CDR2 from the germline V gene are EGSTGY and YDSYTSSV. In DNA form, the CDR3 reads TGTGCCACCTGGGATGGGCTTTGGAAACTCTTT. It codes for CATWDGLWKLF.

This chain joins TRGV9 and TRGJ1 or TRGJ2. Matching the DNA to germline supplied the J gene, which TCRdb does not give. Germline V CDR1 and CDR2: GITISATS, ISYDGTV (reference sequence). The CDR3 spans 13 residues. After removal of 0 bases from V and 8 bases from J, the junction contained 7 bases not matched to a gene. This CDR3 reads CALWEVHLDKKLF. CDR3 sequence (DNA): TGTGCCTTGTGGGAGGTGCACCTGGATAAGAAACTCTTT.

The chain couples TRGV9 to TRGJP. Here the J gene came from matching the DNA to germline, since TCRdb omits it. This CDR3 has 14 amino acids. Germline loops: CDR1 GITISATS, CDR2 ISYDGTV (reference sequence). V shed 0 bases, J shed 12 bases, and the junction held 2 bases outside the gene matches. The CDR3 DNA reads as TGTGCCTTGTGGGAGGTGAAGGGCAAAAAAATCAAGGTATTT. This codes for CALWEVKGKKIKVF.

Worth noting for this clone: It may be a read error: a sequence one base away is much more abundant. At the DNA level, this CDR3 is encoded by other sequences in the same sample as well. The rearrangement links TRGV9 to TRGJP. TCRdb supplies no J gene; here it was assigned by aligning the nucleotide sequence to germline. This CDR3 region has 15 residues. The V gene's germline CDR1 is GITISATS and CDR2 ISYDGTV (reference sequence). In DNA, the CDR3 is TGTGCTTTGTGGGAGGAAGAGTTGGGCAAAAAAATCAAGGTATTT. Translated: CALWEEELGKKIKVF.

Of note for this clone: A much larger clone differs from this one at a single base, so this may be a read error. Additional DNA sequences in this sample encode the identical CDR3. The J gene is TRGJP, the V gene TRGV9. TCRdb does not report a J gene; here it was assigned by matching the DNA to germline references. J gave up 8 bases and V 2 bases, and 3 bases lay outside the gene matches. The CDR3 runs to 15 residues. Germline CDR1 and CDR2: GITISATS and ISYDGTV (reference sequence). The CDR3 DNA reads TGTGCCTTGTGGGAGGAAAAGTTGGGCAAAAAAATCAAGGTATTT. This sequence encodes CALWEEKLGKKIKVF.

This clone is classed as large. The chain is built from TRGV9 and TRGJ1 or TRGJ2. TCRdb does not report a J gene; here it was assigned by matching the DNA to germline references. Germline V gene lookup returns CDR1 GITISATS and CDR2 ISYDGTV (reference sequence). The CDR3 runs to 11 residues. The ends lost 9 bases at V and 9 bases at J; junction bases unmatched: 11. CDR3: CALRPGIKKLF. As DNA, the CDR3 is TGTGCCTTGAGGCCGGGAATTAAGAAACTCTTT.

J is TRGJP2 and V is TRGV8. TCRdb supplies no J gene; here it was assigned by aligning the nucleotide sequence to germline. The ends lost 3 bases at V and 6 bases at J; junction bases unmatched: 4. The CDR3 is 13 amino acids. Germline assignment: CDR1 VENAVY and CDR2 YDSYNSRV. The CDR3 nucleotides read TGTGCCACCTGGGATTCCGGTGATTGGATCAAGACGTTT. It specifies CATWDSGDWIKTF.

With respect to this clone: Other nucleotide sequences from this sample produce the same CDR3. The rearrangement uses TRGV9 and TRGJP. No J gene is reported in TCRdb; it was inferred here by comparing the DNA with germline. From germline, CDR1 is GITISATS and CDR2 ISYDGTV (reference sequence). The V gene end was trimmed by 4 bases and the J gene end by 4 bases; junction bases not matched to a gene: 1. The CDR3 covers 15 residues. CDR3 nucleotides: TGTGCCTTGTGGGACCAAGAGTTGGGCAAAAAAATCAAGGTATTT. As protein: CALWDQELGKKIKVF.